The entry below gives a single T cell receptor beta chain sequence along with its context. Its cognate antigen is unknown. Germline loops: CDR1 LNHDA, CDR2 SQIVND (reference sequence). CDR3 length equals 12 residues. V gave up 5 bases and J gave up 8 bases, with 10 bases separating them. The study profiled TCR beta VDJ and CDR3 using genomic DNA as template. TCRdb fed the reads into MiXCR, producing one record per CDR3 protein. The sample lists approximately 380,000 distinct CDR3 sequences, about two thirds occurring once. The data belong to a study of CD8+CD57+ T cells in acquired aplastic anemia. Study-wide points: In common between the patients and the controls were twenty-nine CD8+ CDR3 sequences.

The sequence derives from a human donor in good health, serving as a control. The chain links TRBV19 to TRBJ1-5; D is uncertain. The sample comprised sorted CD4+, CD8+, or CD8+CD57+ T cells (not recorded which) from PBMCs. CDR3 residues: CASSSLGEPQHF. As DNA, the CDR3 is TGTGCCAGTAGTTCTCTCGGGGAGCCCCAGCATTTT.